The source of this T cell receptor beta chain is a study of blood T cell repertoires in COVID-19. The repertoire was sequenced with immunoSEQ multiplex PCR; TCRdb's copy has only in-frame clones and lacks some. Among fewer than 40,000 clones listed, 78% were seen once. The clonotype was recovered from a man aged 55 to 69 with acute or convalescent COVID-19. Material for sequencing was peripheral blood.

This CDR3 reads CATKNPEVPWGRTTDTQYF. The DNA of the CDR3 is TGTGCCACCAAGAACCCCGAAGTGCCCTGGGGCAGAACCACAGATACGCAGTATTTT. The rearrangement links TRBV15 to TRBJ2-3; D might be TRBD1 (5 bases). Germline V gene data show CDR1 as LNHNV and CDR2 as YYDKDF (reference sequence). V was pared by 7 bases and J by 2 bases, with 28 bases between. This CDR3 has 19 amino acids.